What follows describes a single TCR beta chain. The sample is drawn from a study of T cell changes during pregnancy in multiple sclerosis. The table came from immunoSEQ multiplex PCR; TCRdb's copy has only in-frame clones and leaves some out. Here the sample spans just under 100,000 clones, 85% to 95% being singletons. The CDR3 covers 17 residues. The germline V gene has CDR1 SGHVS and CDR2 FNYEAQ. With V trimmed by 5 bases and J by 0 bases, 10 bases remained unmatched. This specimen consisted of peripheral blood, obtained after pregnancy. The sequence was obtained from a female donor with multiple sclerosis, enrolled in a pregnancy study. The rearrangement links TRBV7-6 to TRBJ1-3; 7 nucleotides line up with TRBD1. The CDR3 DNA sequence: TGTGCCAGCAGCACATACGGGGGACAGAGCTCTGGAAACACCATATATTTT. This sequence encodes CASSTYGGQSSGNTIYF.